The 8 T cell receptor beta chains given below trace back to one sample, sequenced in a study of T-cell memory formation after mild COVID-19 (dated by TCRdb to the early 2020s). To prepare the library, 5' RACE was applied. The sequencing machine was an Illumina NovaSeq 6000. The public reads were run again by TCRdb, first through fastp at Q25 and then through MiXCR, and only productive beta chains were kept. Records with the same CDR3 protein are collapsed into one entry carrying the most frequent genes and DNA. Across this sample there are some 250,000 distinct CDR3 sequences, with roughly 10% seen only once. Jointly, the top ten make up around a fifth of the sample. The source material was PBMCs or a T cell subset sorted from them (not recorded which). Every receptor here comes from a man younger than 30 who had mild COVID-19 (a few samples of this study predate the infection). The sample titles of this study are shuffled in the database, so cell type and time point are left out; the donor was told from shared clones.

This clonotype was counted many times. This sequence joins TRBV18 and TRBJ2-5; no definite D call. V dropped 6 bases and J dropped 5 bases, with 10 bases sitting between them. The CDR3 sequence is 12 residues long. CDR1 is KGHSH, CDR2 LQKENI, per germline. The CDR3 region is CASSSRLETQYF. For the CDR3, the DNA is TGTGCCAGCTCGTCCCGGTTGGAGACCCAGTACTTC.

The table lists this clonotype with many counts. The chain employs TRBV18 and TRBJ1-5; weak D call: TRBD1 (6 bases). The CDR3 contains 16 residues. Germline CDR1 is KGHSH and CDR2 is LQKENI. Trimming shortened V by 2 bases and J by 3 bases, and 14 bases separated the two germline ends. The CDR3 spells CASSPGGRGVNQPQHF. Here the CDR3 DNA reads TGTGCCAGCTCACCAGGTGGCAGGGGAGTCAATCAGCCCCAGCATTTT.

This chain uses TRBV7-9 with TRBJ2-5; D remains unclear. Germline values: CDR1 SEHNR, CDR2 FQNEAQ (reference sequence). V shed 3 bases and J shed 1 base, with 9 bases lying between them. The CDR3 contains 14 residues. The CDR3 DNA reads TGTGCCAGCAGCTTCTACGCTAGCCAAGAGACCCAGTACTTC. Its protein is CASSFYASQETQYF.

This clonotype was seen ten or more times. The gene calls are TRBV4-2 and TRBJ2-7; no firm D call. Germline lookup yields CDR1 LGHNA and CDR2 YNFKEQ. CDR3 size: 16 residues. With 4 bases removed from V and 0 bases from J, the gap between germline ends came to 16 bases. In DNA form, the CDR3 reads TGTGCCAGCAGCCCCGGTTCGTCATGGGACTCCTACGAGCAGTACGTC. Translation gives CASSPGSSWDSYEQYV.

The chain carries TRBV4-3 and TRBJ2-2; the D is unclear. With 6 bases removed from V and 3 bases from J, the gap between germline ends came to 11 bases. The CDR3 contains 14 residues. Per germline, CDR1 LGHNA and CDR2 YSLEER. The DNA for the CDR3 is TGCGCCAGCAGTGCTGAGCTGCACACCGGGGAGCTGTTTTTT. Its translation is CASSAELHTGELFF.

The J gene is TRBJ1-2, the V gene TRBV7-6; TRBD1 aligns across 8 bases. The CDR3 length is 15 residues. V lost 5 bases and J lost 5; bases outside the gene matches: 10. Per germline, CDR1 SGHVS and CDR2 FNYEAQ. CDR3 protein: CASSPYDRGGYGYTF. The DNA for the CDR3 is TGTGCCAGCAGCCCATATGACAGGGGAGGATATGGCTACACCTTC.

This clonotype occurred many times. The rearrangement uses TRBV7-9 and TRBJ2-2; TRBD1 aligns across 10 bases. The V gene's germline CDR1 is SEHNR and CDR2 FQNEAQ (reference sequence). The trim removed 4 bases at V and 7 bases at J, leaving 6 bases unmatched. CDR3 length equals 15 residues. The CDR3 region is CASSSGTGDIGELFF. In nucleotides, the CDR3 is TGTGCCAGCAGCTCCGGGACAGGGGACATCGGGGAGCTGTTTTTT.

This clonotype was detected only a few times. The rearrangement uses TRBV5-1 and TRBJ2-7, with 10 bases identical to TRBD2. V shed 6 bases and J 3 bases; nucleotides not matched to a gene: 3. Germline CDR1 is SGHRS and CDR2 is YFSETQ. The CDR3 runs to 13 residues. CDR3 bases: TGCGCCAGCACCGGGACTAGCGTCTACGAGCAGTACTTC. Amino acids: CASTGTSVYEQYF.